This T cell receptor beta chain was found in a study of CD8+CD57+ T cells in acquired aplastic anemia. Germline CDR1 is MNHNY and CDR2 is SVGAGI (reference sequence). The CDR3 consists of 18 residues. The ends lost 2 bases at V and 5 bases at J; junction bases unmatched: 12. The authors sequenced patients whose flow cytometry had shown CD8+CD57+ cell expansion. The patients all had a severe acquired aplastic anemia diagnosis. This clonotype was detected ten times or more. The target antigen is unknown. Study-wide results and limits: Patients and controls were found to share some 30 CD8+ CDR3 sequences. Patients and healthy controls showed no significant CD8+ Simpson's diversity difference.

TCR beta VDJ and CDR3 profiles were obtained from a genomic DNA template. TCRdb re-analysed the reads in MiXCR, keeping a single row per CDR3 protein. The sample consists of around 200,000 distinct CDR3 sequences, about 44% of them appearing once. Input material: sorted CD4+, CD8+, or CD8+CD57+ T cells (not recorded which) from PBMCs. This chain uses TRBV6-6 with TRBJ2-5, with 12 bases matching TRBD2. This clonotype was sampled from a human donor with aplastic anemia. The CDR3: CASSYTHLRTSGEETQYF. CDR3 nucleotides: TGTGCCAGCAGTTACACTCACCTCCGGACTAGCGGGGAGGAGACCCAGTACTTC.